These 18 T cell receptor beta chains came from one sample sequenced in a study of cytomegalovirus exposure and HLA in healthy donors. The PCR employed 60 Vbeta primers together with 13 Jbeta primers. Assay: immunoSEQ multiplex PCR; the TCRdb copy retains only in-frame clones and omits some. Here the sample spans roughly 200,000 clones, over 60% being singletons. Material: PBMCs. Every receptor here comes from a young woman in good health and CMV-seropositive.

The chain joins TRBV7-8 to TRBJ1-4; 9 bases agree with TRBD1. This CDR3 has 16 residues. Germline lookup yields CDR1 SGHVS and CDR2 FQNEAQ. V shed 3 bases and J 5 bases; nucleotides not matched to a gene: 7. CDR3 bases: TGTGCCAGCAGCTTTCGGAGGGGGACAGGGAATGAAAAACTGTTTTTT. Protein: CASSFRRGTGNEKLFF.

This chain links TRBV12-2 with TRBJ1-3. TRBV12-2 is termed a pseudogene. The CDR3 covers 18 residues. CDR3 nucleotide sequence: TGTGCAAGTCGCTTAGTGCGGTCCCGTCCGAGCTCTGGAAACACCATATATTTT. This gives the protein CASRLVRSRPSSGNTIYF.

This chain uses TRBV9 with TRBJ2-5, with 7 bases fitting TRBD2. CDR1 is SGDLS and CDR2 is YYNGEE in the germline V gene. The CDR3 sequence is 15 residues long. The ends lost 0 bases at V and 0 bases at J; junction bases unmatched: 2. In nucleotides, the CDR3 is TGTGCCAGCAGCGTAGGCGGGAGCTACCAAGAGACCCAGTACTTC. Translation: CASSVGGSYQETQYF.

The rearrangement uses TRBV7-2 and TRBJ1-5, with no clear D. With 2 bases removed from V and 3 bases from J, the gap between germline ends came to 8 bases. The V gene's germline CDR1 is SGHTA and CDR2 FQGNSA. The CDR3 length is 14 residues. The CDR3 DNA follows: TGTGCCAGCAGCTTACTTGGGCCCAATCAGCCCCAGCATTTT. It is translated as CASSLLGPNQPQHF.

J is TRBJ2-6 and V is TRBV28; D ambiguous. The CDR3 is 15 amino acids. The V gene's germline CDR1 is MDHEN and CDR2 SYDVKM. Trimming pared 1 base from V and 1 base from J, leaving 5 bases between. This CDR3 reads CASSLFRSGANVLTF. The CDR3, as DNA: TGTGCCAGCAGTTTATTCCGGTCTGGGGCCAACGTCCTGACTTTC.

The V and J genes are TRBV4-1 and TRBJ2-1; 10 nucleotides agree with TRBD2. With V trimmed by 7 bases and J by 7 bases, 7 bases remained unmatched. Germline values: CDR1 MGHRA, CDR2 YSYEKL. The length of the CDR3 is 14 residues. The CDR3 sequence: CASTRTSGWNEQFF. The CDR3 DNA is TGCGCCAGCACACGGACTAGCGGTTGGAATGAGCAGTTCTTC.

The genes are TRBV7-9 and TRBJ2-2, with 13 positions matching TRBD2. CDR3 length equals 16 residues. Germline values: CDR1 SEHNR, CDR2 FQNEAQ (reference sequence). The junction had 4 bases not matched to a gene; V was cut back by 5 bases and J by 4 bases. CDR3 region: CASSRRLAGGTGELFF. In DNA, the CDR3 is TGTGCCAGCAGCCGCCGACTAGCGGGGGGCACCGGGGAGCTGTTTTTT.

This clone has only one observation. The V call is TRBV2, the J call TRBJ1-4, with TRBD1 matching over 7 bases. Germline V lookup: CDR1 SNHLY, CDR2 FYNNEI. V gave up 10 bases and J gave up 8 bases; unmatched junction bases: 10. The CDR3 is made up of 13 amino acids. CDR3 sequence: CATQGGAGEKLFF. DNA of the CDR3: TGTGCCACACAAGGGGGCGCGGGAGAAAAACTGTTTTTT.

The rearrangement joins TRBV7-2 to TRBJ2-1, with D perhaps TRBD1 (6 bases). The CDR3 sequence is 15 residues long. Germline CDR1 is SGHTA and CDR2 is FQGNSA. Between the trimmed V and J ends, which lost 5 bases and 4 bases, there was a span of 15 bases. The CDR3 bases are TGTGCCAGCAGCCTGGACAGCCGAGGGTACAATGAGCAGTTCTTC. As protein: CASSLDSRGYNEQFF.

The rearrangement joins TRBV29-1 to TRBJ2-1, with 7 bases lining up with TRBD1. The germline CDR1 and CDR2 sequences are SQVTM and ANQGSEA. CDR3 length equals 15 residues. V was clipped by 8 bases and J by 6 bases; unmatched bases: 16. CDR3 loop: CSSLGGQVFLNEQFF. The CDR3 nucleotides are TGCAGCTCCCTAGGAGGACAGGTCTTCCTCAATGAGCAGTTCTTC.

The count of this clone is one. V gene TRBV6-5 combines with J gene TRBJ2-7, with 7 bases identical to TRBD1. The CDR3 is 12 residues long. Germline trimming cut 5 bases from V and 5 bases from J; bases unmatched to any gene: 3. Germline loops: CDR1 MNHEY, CDR2 SVGAGI. CDR3: CASSTTGDEQYF. The CDR3 DNA sequence: TGTGCCAGCAGTACAACAGGGGACGAGCAGTACTTC.

This chain joins TRBV19 and TRBJ1-2; 9 positions agree with TRBD1. The germline V gene has CDR1 LNHDA and CDR2 SQIVND (reference sequence). The CDR3 runs 15 residues. J was trimmed by 3 bases and V by 3 bases; bases with no gene match: 5. CDR3 sequence reads: CASSIRDRVYYGYTF. In DNA, the CDR3 is TGTGCCAGTAGTATCCGGGACAGGGTTTACTATGGCTACACCTTC.

The genes are TRBV5-1 and TRBJ2-6, with D maybe TRBD1 (6 bases). Germline CDR1 and CDR2: SGHRS and YFSETQ. This CDR3 has 14 amino acids. Trimming stripped 4 bases from V and 2 bases from J, with 7 bases between. The CDR3 sequence is CASSEGAGANVLTF. Here the CDR3 DNA reads TGCGCCAGCAGCGAGGGGGCTGGGGCCAACGTCCTGACTTTC.

The gene calls are TRBV4-3 and TRBJ2-3; 8 bases line up with TRBD2. CDR1 LGHNA and CDR2 YSLEER come from the germline V gene. V lost 1 base, J lost 0 bases, and 6 bases stayed unmatched. CDR3 length: 17 residues. The CDR3 is CASSQGPAGESTDTQYF. CDR3 in DNA: TGCGCCAGCAGCCAAGGTCCAGCGGGGGAGAGCACAGATACGCAGTATTTT.

This CDR3 reads CASSPLGVSTNEKLFF. Here the CDR3 DNA reads TGTGCCAGCAGCCCATTAGGGGTTTCAACTAATGAAAAACTGTTTTTT. The chain is built from TRBV5-8 and TRBJ1-4; D possibly corresponds to TRBD1 (5 bases). V shed 4 bases and J shed 0 bases, with 13 bases lying between them. CDR3 length: 16 residues. The V gene's germline CDR1 is SGHTS and CDR2 YDEGEE.

The chain recombines TRBV5-1 with TRBJ1-4, with TRBD1 as a possible D gene (6 bases). CDR1 and CDR2 (germline): SGHRS, YFSETQ. V lost 4 bases to trimming and J lost 8 bases, with 15 bases between them. The CDR3 length is 14 residues. The CDR3, as DNA: TGCGCCAGCAGCGAGGGACACCTGCGGGAAAAACTGTTTTTT. Protein product: CASSEGHLREKLFF.

This chain connects TRBV11-1 to TRBJ2-5; TRBD2 agrees at 7 bases. TRBJ2-7 matches the DNA end more closely, so the J call is doubtful. The CDR3 runs 14 residues. Germline V CDR1 and CDR2: SGHAT, FQDESV (reference sequence). This CDR3 is CASSSGTNPYEQYF. In nucleotides, the CDR3 is TGTGCCAGCAGCTCAGGGACTAATCCCTACGAGCAGTACTTC.

The V and J genes are TRBV29-1 and TRBJ1-2; D ambiguous. Trimming left V 4 bases short and J 1 base short, with 7 bases between. This CDR3 comprises 12 residues. Germline V gene data show CDR1 as SQVTM and CDR2 as ANQGSEA. The CDR3 nucleotides read TGCAGCGTTGGGGCAGATAACTATGGCTACACCTTC. Residues: CSVGADNYGYTF.